This TCR beta chain is drawn from a study of T cell responses to AZD1222 COVID-19 vaccine. Findings and limits, study-wide: Just six or seven AZD1222 recipients tested seropositive at baseline. Breadth and depth of Spike-specific TCRs rose after two AZD1222 doses.

The repertoire was sequenced with immunoSEQ multiplex PCR; TCRdb's copy has only in-frame clones and lacks some. There are about 130,000 clones in the sample; over 80% occur only once, and approximately 7% lies in the top ten. About this clone: Its antigen is not identified.

The germline V gene encodes CDR1 GTSNPN and CDR2 SVGIG (reference sequence). The CDR3 totals 13 residues. Trimming shortened V by 3 bases and J by 3 bases, and 9 bases separated the two germline ends. The material was peripheral blood, obtained 28 days after the second AZD1222 dose. J is TRBJ1-5 and V is TRBV30; TRBD1 might be the D (5 bases). This receptor was taken from an adult who received the AZD1222 COVID-19 vaccine. The CDR3, as DNA: TGTGCCTGGAGACTGGGGCTCAATCAGCCCCAGCATTTT. Amino acid sequence: CAWRLGLNQPQHF.